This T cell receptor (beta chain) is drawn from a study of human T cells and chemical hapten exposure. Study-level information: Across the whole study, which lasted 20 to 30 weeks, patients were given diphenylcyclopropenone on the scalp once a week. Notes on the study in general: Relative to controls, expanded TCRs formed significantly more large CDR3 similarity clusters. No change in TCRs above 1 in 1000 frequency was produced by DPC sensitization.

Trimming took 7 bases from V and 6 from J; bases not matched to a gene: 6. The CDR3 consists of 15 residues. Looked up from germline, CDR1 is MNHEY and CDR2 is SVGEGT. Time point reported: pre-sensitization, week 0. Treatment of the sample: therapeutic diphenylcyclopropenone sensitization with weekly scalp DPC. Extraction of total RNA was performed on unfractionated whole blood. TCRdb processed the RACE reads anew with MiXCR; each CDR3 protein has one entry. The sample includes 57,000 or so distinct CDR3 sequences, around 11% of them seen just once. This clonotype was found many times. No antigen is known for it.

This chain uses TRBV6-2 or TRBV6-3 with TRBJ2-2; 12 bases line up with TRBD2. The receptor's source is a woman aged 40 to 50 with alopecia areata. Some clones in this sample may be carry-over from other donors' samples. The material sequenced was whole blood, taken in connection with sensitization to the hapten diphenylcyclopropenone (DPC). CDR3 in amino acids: CASTTTSGRAGELFF. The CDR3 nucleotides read TGTGCCAGCACCACGACTAGCGGGAGAGCCGGGGAGCTGTTTTTT.